This T cell receptor beta chain derives from a study of T cell repertoires in cytomegalovirus infection. About this clonotype: Its cognate antigen is unknown.

TCRdb recomputed calls from the reads with MiXCR, one row per CDR3 protein. Here the sample spans tens of thousands of distinct CDR3 sequences, 20% being singletons. V lost 5 bases and J lost 1, with 14 bases in between. This CDR3 comprises 15 residues. Per germline, CDR1 SGHVS and CDR2 FNYEAQ. The sequence came from a human donor in good health (CMV status not recorded). Some clones in this sample may be carry-over from other donors' samples. Specimen: CD8+ T cells from cultured PBMCs, collected from culture after CMV antigen stimulation. This sequence joins TRBV7-6 and TRBJ1-1; no definite D call. Here the CDR3 DNA reads TGTGCCAGCAGCCCCCCCCGGACGTCGAACACTGAAGCTTTCTTT. Its translation is CASSPPRTSNTEAFF.